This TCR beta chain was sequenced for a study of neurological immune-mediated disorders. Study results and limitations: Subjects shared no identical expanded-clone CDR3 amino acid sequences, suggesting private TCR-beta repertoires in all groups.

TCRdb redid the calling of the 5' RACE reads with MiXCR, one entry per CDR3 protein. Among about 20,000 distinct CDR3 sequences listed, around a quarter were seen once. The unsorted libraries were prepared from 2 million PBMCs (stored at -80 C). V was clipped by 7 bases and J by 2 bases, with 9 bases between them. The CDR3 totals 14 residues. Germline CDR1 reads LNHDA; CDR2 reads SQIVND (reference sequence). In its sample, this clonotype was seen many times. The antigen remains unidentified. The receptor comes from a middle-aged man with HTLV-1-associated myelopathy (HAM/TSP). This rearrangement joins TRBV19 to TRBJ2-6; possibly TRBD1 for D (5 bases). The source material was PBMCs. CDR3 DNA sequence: TGTGCCAGTATAGGGGCGGCTGGGGCCAACGTCCTGACTTTC. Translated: CASIGAAGANVLTF. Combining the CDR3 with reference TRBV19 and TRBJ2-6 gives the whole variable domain DGGITQSPKYLFRKEGQNVTLSCEQNLNHDAMYWYRQDPGQGLRLIYYSQIVNDFQKGDIAEGYSVSREKKESFPLTVTSAQKNPTAFYLCASIGAAGANVLTFGAGSRLTVL.